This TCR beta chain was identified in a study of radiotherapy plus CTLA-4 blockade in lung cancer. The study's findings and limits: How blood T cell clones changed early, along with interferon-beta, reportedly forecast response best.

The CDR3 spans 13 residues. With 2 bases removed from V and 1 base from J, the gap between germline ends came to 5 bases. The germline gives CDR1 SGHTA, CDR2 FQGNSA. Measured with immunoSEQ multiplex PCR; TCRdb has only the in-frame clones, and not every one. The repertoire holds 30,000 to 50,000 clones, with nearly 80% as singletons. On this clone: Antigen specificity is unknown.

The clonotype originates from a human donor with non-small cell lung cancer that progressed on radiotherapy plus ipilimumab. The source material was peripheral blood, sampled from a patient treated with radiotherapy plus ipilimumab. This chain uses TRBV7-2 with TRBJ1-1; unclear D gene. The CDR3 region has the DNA TGTGCCAGCAGCTTACAGGCGAACACTGAAGCTTTCTTT. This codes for CASSLQANTEAFF.